One and the same sample provided the 4 T cell receptor beta chains below, sequenced in a study of T cells in Graves' hyperthyroidism and ophthalmopathy. It was RNA transcripts that yielded the amplified TCR beta CDR3 regions. HTBI primers were employed in a first-round RT-PCR of the TCR CDR3. TCRdb passed the multiplex PCR reads through MiXCR, listing each CDR3 protein once. Of 600,000 to 700,000 distinct CDR3 sequences listed, just under 45% are singletons. Sequencing used peripheral blood or thyroid tissue (not recorded which). These receptors all come from an adult man with Graves' disease, either hyperthyroidism or ophthalmopathy (not recorded which).

The rearrangement links TRBV2 to TRBJ1-3; D possibly corresponds to TRBD1 (5 bases). The germline CDR1 and CDR2 sequences are SNHLY and FYNNEI. Trimming pared 2 bases from V and 4 bases from J, leaving 12 bases between. CDR3 length: 15 residues. The CDR3 coding sequence is TGTGCCAGCAGTGAACACGTAGGACAAGGAAACACCATATATTTT. It translates to CASSEHVGQGNTIYF.

This clonotype was counted at least ten times. The rearrangement uses TRBV7-8 and TRBJ1-6, with D unresolved. Germline lookup yields CDR1 SGHVS and CDR2 FQNEAQ. The CDR3 spans 12 residues. V shed 0 bases and J shed 13 bases, with 7 bases lying between them. The CDR3 nucleotides read TGTGCCAGCAGCTTAGCGTTCATCCCCCTCCACTTT. It yields the protein CASSLAFIPLHF.

The V call is TRBV6-5, the J call TRBJ2-7; D is perhaps TRBD2 (6 bases). Germline V CDR1 and CDR2: MNHEY, SVGAGI. The V end lost 5 bases, the J end lost 3 bases, and 14 bases lay between the germline ends. The CDR3 consists of 14 residues. Here the CDR3 DNA reads TGTGCCAGCAGTCCTTGGGACTCTATCTACGAGCAGTACTTC. Amino acids: CASSPWDSIYEQYF.

The J gene is TRBJ1-4, the V gene TRBV19; no reliable D call. The germline V gene encodes CDR1 LNHDA and CDR2 SQIVND (reference sequence). The CDR3 length is 15 residues. Trimming took off 9 bases at V and 10 bases at J, with 24 bases between the two ends. CDR3 nucleotide sequence: TGTGCCAGCAGTTACTCGCGGGATAGCGGTGGAAAACTGTTTTTT. Its protein is CASSYSRDSGGKLFF.